The rows below give T cell receptor beta chains drawn from one sample of a study of regulatory T cells in long-lasting Graves disease. TCRdb recomputed calls from the multiplex PCR reads with MiXCR, one row per CDR3 protein. The sample comprises a few hundred thousand distinct CDR3 sequences, roughly 24% of which are singletons, and approximately 30% rests with the top ten. This specimen consisted of peripheral blood mononuclear cells (PBMCs), obtained when the disease was refractory, from a patient treated with antithyroid drugs. Every receptor here comes from a woman aged 40-49 years with Graves disease. The CDR3 runs from the conserved cysteine through the conserved F or W. A D gene is named only where the DNA matches it firmly. Expanded clones get a size class; other rows say once, few or many, or leave the size out.

>TRBV16|TRBJ1-2|NA|14|TRBD1
CASSQSVTGNGYTF
TGTGCCAGCAGCCAATCGGTGACAGGGAATGGCTACACCTTC
>TRBV28|TRBJ1-5|many|15|NA
CASSPGGRSNQPQHF
TGTGCCAGCAGCCCCGGGGGTCGTAGCAATCAGCCCCAGCATTTT
>TRBV29-1|TRBJ1-3|many|12|NA
CSHRGVGNTIYF
TGCAGCCATCGGGGCGTTGGAAACACCATATATTTT
>TRBV6-1|TRBJ2-7|many|15|TRBD1
CASSEGTGPTYEQYF
TGTGCCAGCAGTGAAGGGACAGGGCCGACCTACGAGCAGTACTTC
>TRBV2|TRBJ2-2|many|15|TRBD2
CASKASGSRTGELFF
TGTGCCAGCAAAGCTAGCGGGAGTCGGACCGGGGAGCTGTTTTTT
>TRBV2|TRBJ2-2|many|15|NA
CASSEINTNTGELFF
TGTGCCAGCAGTGAAATAAACACGAACACCGGGGAGCTGTTTTTT
>TRBV28|TRBJ2-3|NA|13|TRBD1
CASSYRGTDTQYF
TGTGCCAGCAGCTACAGGGGTACAGATACGCAGTATTTT
>TRBV6-1|TRBJ2-5|many|12|NA
CASSEAGHLQYF
TGTGCCAGCAGTGAAGCCGGACACCTACAGTACTTC
>TRBV5-1|TRBJ1-2|NA|15|TRBD1
CASSPGQGKDYGYTF
TGCGCCAGCAGCCCGGGACAGGGGAAAGACTATGGCTACACCTTC
>TRBV4-1|TRBJ1-1|NA|14|NA
CASSQVWENTEAFF
TGCGCCAGCAGCCAAGTCTGGGAGAACACTGAAGCTTTCTTT
>TRBV6-1|TRBJ2-5|many|14|TRBD2
CASIRNRDYSTQYF
TGTGCCAGCATCCGAAACCGGGACTACAGTACCCAGTACTTC
>TRBV27|TRBJ2-7|few|13|TRBD2
CASGAGGPDEQYF
TGTGCCAGCGGGGCGGGAGGGCCTGACGAGCAGTACTTC
>TRBV20-1|TRBJ1-1|few|13|NA
CSASRTENTEAFF
TGCAGTGCTAGTAGAACGGAGAACACTGAAGCTTTCTTT
>TRBV27|TRBJ2-5|NA|15|NA
CASSWYTRDPVAQYF
TGTGCCAGCAGTTGGTACACTAGGGATCCCGTTGCCCAGTACTTC
>TRBV2|TRBJ1-4|many|15|TRBD1
CASSPVGQVGRELFF
TGTGCCAGCAGCCCGGTGGGACAGGTGGGGAGGGAACTGTTTTTT
>TRBV29-1|TRBJ1-2|many|13|NA
CSVDGRGLDGYTF
TGCAGCGTTGACGGGCGGGGTTTGGATGGCTACACCTTC
>TRBV15|TRBJ2-5|many|17|NA
CATSRGGGFLGAETQYF
TGTGCCACCAGCAGAGGAGGCGGGTTCCTCGGTGCGGAGACCCAGTACTTC
>TRBV29-1|TRBJ2-5|NA|13|NA
CSAGLATKEAQYF
TGCAGCGCCGGACTGGCGACTAAAGAGGCCCAGTACTTC
>TRBV12-3/TRBV12-4|TRBJ2-7|few|14|NA
CASRPGTLYGEQYF
TGTGCCAGCAGGCCCGGGACCCTCTACGGCGAGCAGTACTTC
>TRBV20-1|TRBJ1-1|many|13|NA
CSARDRVNTEAFF
TGCAGTGCTAGGGATAGGGTGAACACTGAAGCTTTCTTT
>TRBV28|TRBJ2-7|many|14|TRBD2
CASSFPSGAFRQYF
TGTGCCAGCAGTTTTCCCAGCGGGGCTTTTCGGCAGTACTTC
>TRBV28|TRBJ2-2|many|17|NA
CASNPPGAGPGTGELFF
TGTGCCAGCAACCCCCCCGGCGCAGGGCCGGGAACCGGGGAGCTGTTTTTT
>TRBV28|TRBJ2-7|NA|15|TRBD1
CASTGPGQGFYEQYF
TGTGCCAGCACAGGACCGGGACAGGGGTTCTACGAGCAGTACTTC
>TRBV2|TRBJ2-5|NA|12|NA
CASTDRQETQYF
TGTGCCAGCACGGACAGACAAGAGACCCAGTACTTC
>TRBV28|TRBJ1-2|many|16|TRBD1
CASSTTPGQGHYGYTF
TGTGCCAGCAGTACGACGCCGGGACAGGGACACTATGGCTACACCTTC